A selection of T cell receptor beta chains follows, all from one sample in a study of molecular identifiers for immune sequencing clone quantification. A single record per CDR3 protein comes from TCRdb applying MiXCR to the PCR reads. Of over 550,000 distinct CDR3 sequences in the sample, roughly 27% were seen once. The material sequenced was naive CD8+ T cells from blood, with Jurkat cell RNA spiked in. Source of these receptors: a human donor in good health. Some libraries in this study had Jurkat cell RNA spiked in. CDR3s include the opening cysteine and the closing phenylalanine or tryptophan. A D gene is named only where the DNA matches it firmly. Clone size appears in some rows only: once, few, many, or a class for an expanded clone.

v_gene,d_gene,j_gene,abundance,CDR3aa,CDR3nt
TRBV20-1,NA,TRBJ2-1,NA,CSARLVTYNEQFF,TGCAGTGCTAGACTAGTCACCTACAATGAGCAGTTCTTC
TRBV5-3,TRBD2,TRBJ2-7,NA,CASSWGGRGGEQYF,TGTGCCAGCAGCTGGGGGGGTAGGGGTGGCGAGCAGTACTTC
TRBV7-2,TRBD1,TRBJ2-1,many,CASSPTGTDYNEQFF,TGTGCCAGCAGCCCCACCGGGACAGATTACAATGAGCAGTTCTTC
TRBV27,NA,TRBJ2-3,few,CASSLVGLTDTQYF,TGTGCCAGCAGTTTGGTGGGCCTCACAGATACGCAGTATTTT
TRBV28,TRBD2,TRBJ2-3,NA,CASETSGIFNTQYF,TGTGCCAGCGAGACTAGCGGGATCTTCAATACGCAGTATTTT
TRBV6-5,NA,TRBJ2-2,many,CASSFSLGRNTGELFF,TGTGCCAGCAGTTTCTCCCTTGGCAGAAACACCGGGGAGCTGTTTTTT
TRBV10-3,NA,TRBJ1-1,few,CAISQNTEAFF,TGTGCCATCAGTCAGAACACTGAAGCTTTCTTT
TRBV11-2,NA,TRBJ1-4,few,CASSWTAGDEKLFF,TGTGCCAGCAGCTGGACTGCGGGGGATGAAAAACTGTTTTTT
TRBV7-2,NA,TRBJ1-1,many,CASSLADLKAFF,TGTGCCAGCAGCTTAGCAGACCTTAAAGCTTTCTTT
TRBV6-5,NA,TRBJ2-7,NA,CASSEYGRAYF,TGTGCCAGCAGCGAGTATGGCAGGGCGTACTTC
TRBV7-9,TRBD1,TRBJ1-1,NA,CAGSLSGTGEAFF,TGTGCCGGCAGCTTAAGTGGGACAGGTGAAGCTTTCTTT
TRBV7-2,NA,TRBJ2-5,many,CASKDRSGFQETQYF,TGTGCCAGCAAAGATAGGAGCGGGTTCCAAGAGACCCAGTACTTC
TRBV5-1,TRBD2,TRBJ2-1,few,CASSLVSTSGGSYNEQFF,TGCGCCAGCAGCTTGGTTAGTACTAGCGGAGGTTCCTACAATGAGCAGTTCTTC
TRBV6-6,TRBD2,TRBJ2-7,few,CASSYTSAYEQYF,TGTGCCAGCAGTTACACTAGCGCCTACGAGCAGTACTTC
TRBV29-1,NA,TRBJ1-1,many,CSVEGWEGLAFF,TGCAGCGTTGAAGGGTGGGAGGGGCTCGCTTTCTTT
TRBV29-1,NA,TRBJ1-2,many,CSAIQMGAIYGYTF,TGCAGCGCGATCCAAATGGGGGCGATCTATGGCTACACCTTC
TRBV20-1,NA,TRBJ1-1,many,CSASGMNTEAFF,TGCAGTGCTAGCGGGATGAACACTGAAGCTTTCTTT
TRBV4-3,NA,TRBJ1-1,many,CASSQSLGGRTEAFF,TGCGCCAGCAGCCAATCGCTAGGGGGTCGCACTGAAGCTTTCTTT
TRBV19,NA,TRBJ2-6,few,CASSWGGGIAGANVLTF,TGTGCCAGTAGTTGGGGTGGCGGGATCGCAGGGGCCAACGTCCTGACTTTC
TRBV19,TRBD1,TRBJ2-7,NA,CASSWGQAYGQYF,TGTGCCAGTAGCTGGGGACAGGCCTACGGGCAGTACTTC
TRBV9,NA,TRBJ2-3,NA,CASTSASSTDTQYF,TGTGCCAGCACGTCCGCATCTAGCACAGATACGCAGTATTTT
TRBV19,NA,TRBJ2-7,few,CASNFRFGIDRTSYEQYF,TGTGCCAGTAACTTCAGGTTCGGAATAGACAGGACCTCCTACGAGCAGTACTTC
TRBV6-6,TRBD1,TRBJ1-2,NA,CASSIPGGLSGCTF,TGTGCCAGCAGTATCCCAGGGGGACTTAGTGGCTGCACCTTC
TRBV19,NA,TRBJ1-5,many,CASSMGRYSNQPQHF,TGTGCCAGTAGTATGGGCAGGTATAGCAATCAGCCCCAGCATTTT
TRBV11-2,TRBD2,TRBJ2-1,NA,CASSSLLAGENNEQFF,TGTGCCAGCAGCTCACTACTAGCGGGAGAGAACAATGAGCAGTTCTTC
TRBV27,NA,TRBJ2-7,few,CASSFVGSSYEQYF,TGTGCCAGCAGTTTTGTCGGGAGCTCCTACGAGCAGTACTTC
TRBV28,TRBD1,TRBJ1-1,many,CASSSGTGSTEAFF,TGTGCCAGCAGTTCTGGGACAGGGTCCACTGAAGCTTTCTTT
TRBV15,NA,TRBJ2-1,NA,CATSRGRGRNNEQFF,TGTGCCACCAGCAGAGGGAGGGGACGGAATAATGAGCAGTTCTTC
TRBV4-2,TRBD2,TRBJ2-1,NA,CASSHGGTTTYNEQFF,TGTGCCAGCAGCCATGGTGGGACTACTACCTACAATGAGCAGTTCTTC
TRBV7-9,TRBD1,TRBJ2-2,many,CASSHWDRQGDTGELFF,TGTGCCAGCAGCCATTGGGACAGGCAAGGAGACACCGGGGAGCTGTTTTTT
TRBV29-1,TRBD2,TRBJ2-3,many,CSVRGAAGVSTDTQYF,TGCAGCGTTCGTGGAGCCGCGGGAGTCAGCACAGATACGCAGTATTTT
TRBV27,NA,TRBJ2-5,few,CASSPGAQETQYF,TGTGCCAGCAGTCCGGGGGCCCAAGAGACCCAGTACTTC
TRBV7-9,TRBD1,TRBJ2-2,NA,CASSPTDRAVTGELFF,TGTGCCAGCAGCCCTACTGACAGGGCAGTGACCGGGGAGCTGTTTTTT
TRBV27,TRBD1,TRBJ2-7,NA,CASSQAQGPSYEQYF,TGTGCCAGCAGTCAAGCACAGGGGCCCTCCTACGAGCAGTACTTC
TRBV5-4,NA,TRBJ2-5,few,CASSFGSSPGWWETQYF,TGTGCCAGCAGCTTTGGTTCTAGCCCAGGATGGTGGGAGACCCAGTACTTC
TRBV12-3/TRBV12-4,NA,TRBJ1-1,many,CASMAAMNTEAFF,TGTGCCAGCATGGCAGCCATGAACACTGAAGCTTTCTTT
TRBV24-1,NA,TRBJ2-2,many,CATSDLQSAGELFF,TGTGCCACCAGTGATTTGCAGAGTGCCGGGGAGCTGTTTTTT
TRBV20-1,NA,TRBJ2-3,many,CSARESSTDTQYF,TGCAGTGCTAGAGAGTCAAGCACAGATACGCAGTATTTT
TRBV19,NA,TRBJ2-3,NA,CATWGRATDTQYF,TGTGCCACCTGGGGCAGGGCGACAGATACGCAGTATTTT
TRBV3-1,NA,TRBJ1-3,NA,CASSQDESSGNTIYF,TGTGCCAGCAGCCAAGATGAGAGCTCTGGAAACACCATATATTTT
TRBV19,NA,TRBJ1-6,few,CASSQTLWSPLHF,TGTGCCTCTTCACAGACGTTGTGGTCACCCCTCCACTTT
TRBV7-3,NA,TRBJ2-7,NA,CASSLDRSSPEQYF,TGTGCCAGCAGCTTAGACAGGAGTTCTCCCGAGCAGTACTTC
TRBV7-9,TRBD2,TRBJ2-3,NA,CASSSSGRPADTQYF,TGTGCCAGCAGCTCTAGCGGGAGACCCGCAGATACGCAGTATTTT
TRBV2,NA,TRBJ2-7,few,CASSGGPFPEQYF,TGTGCCAGCAGTGGAGGGCCGTTCCCCGAGCAGTACTTC
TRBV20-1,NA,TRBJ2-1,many,CSAPPDTLARNEQFF,TGCAGTGCTCCCCCTGATACCCTAGCGCGGAATGAGCAGTTCTTC
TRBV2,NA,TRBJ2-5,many,CASSSSETQYF,NA
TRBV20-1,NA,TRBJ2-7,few,CSAAQDRITYEQYF,TGCAGTGCTGCCCAAGACAGGATCACCTACGAGCAGTACTTC
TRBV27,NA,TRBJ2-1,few,CASSLNRGSYNEQFF,TGTGCCAGCAGTTTGAACCGAGGCTCCTACAATGAGCAGTTCTTC